One sample yielded the 27 T cell receptor beta chains listed below, sequenced in a study of blood T cell repertoires in COVID-19. Only in-frame clones appear in the TCRdb table, and some are missing; sequencing was by immunoSEQ multiplex PCR. The sample yields 400,000 or so clones, about 90% seen once. Source material: PBMCs or T cells enriched from blood (not recorded which). Every receptor here comes from a man younger than 35 who had recovered from COVID-19.

For the CDR3, the DNA is TGTGCCAGCAGCCCGGCGGGCTACGAGCAGTACTTC. Protein product: CASSPAGYEQYF. The genes are TRBV4-2 and TRBJ2-7; the D gene is possibly TRBD2 (5 bases). The length of the CDR3 is 12 residues. V was pared by 4 bases and J by 3 bases, with 7 bases between. CDR1 and CDR2 (germline): LGHNA, YNFKEQ.

The J gene is TRBJ2-7, the V gene TRBV27, with a possible D match to TRBD1 (6 bases). The CDR3 sequence is 16 residues long. V lost 0 bases to trimming and J lost 5 bases, with 17 bases between them. Per the germline V gene, CDR1 is MNHEY and CDR2 is SMNVEV (reference sequence). CDR3 bases: TGTGCCAGCAGTTTATCGATTTCACAGGGCGTCCACGAGCAGTACTTC. This encodes CASSLSISQGVHEQYF.

This chain joins TRBV4-1 and TRBJ2-7, with 8 bases identical to TRBD1. This CDR3 has 15 residues. Unmatched junction bases numbered 11, after V lost 4 bases and J lost 6 bases. Germline CDR1 reads MGHRA; CDR2 reads YSYEKL. CDR3 protein: CASSRMDRETSEQYF. The CDR3 DNA is TGCGCCAGCAGCCGGATGGACAGGGAAACGAGCGAGCAGTACTTC.

The V and J genes are TRBV5-1 and TRBJ1-5; D is ambiguous. This CDR3 is built from 15 residues. The germline V gene has CDR1 SGHRS and CDR2 YFSETQ. V lost 0 bases, J lost 3 bases, and 10 bases lay in between. CDR3 bases: TGCGCCAGCAGCTTGGATCCGGGTAACAATCAGCCCCAGCATTTT. It yields the protein CASSLDPGNNQPQHF.

V is TRBV19 and J is TRBJ1-6; 8 nucleotides match TRBD1. With V trimmed by 4 bases and J by 0 bases, 23 bases remained unmatched. This CDR3 is built from 23 residues. CDR1 and CDR2 from the germline V gene are LNHDA and SQIVND (reference sequence). The CDR3 region has the DNA TGTGCCAGTAGTACTCACAAACCCGGACAGGGATGGATGCGGGGCTCCTATAATTCACCCCTCCACTTT. Amino acids: CASSTHKPGQGWMRGSYNSPLHF.

V gene TRBV7-8 combines with J gene TRBJ2-7; possible D gene TRBD2, 5 bases. Germline lookup yields CDR1 SGHVS and CDR2 FQNEAQ. Trimming pared 5 bases from V and 3 bases from J, leaving 14 bases between. The CDR3 totals 14 residues. CDR3 nucleotide sequence: TGTGCCAGCAGCAGCGGTCCCGGAGGCTACGAGCAGTACTTC. Translation: CASSSGPGGYEQYF.

Here the CDR3 reads CANRGGNNSPLHF. Here the CDR3 DNA reads TGTGCCAATAGGGGTGGAAATAATTCACCCCTCCACTTT. J is TRBJ1-6 and V is TRBV28, with a tentative D call TRBD1 (5 bases). V lost 10 bases and J 5 bases, leaving 12 bases between the germline ends. The CDR3 is 13 amino acids. Per the germline V gene, CDR1 is MDHEN and CDR2 is SYDVKM.

This chain links TRBV19 with TRBJ1-5, with D perhaps matching TRBD1 (6 bases). Trimming removed 1 base from V and 5 bases from J, with 15 bases in between. The CDR3 has 16 amino acids. CDR1 and CDR2 (germline): LNHDA, SQIVND (reference sequence). Here the CDR3 DNA reads TGTGCCAGTAGTATAGTGAGTGCGGGGGCGCATCAGCCCCAGCATTTT. The encoded protein is CASSIVSAGAHQPQHF.

The chain employs TRBV28 and TRBJ2-7; 10 positions agree with TRBD2. CDR1 is MDHEN, CDR2 SYDVKM, per germline. With V trimmed by 2 bases and J by 5 bases, 12 bases remained unmatched. CDR3 length: 17 residues. The CDR3 coding sequence is TGTGCCAGCAGTTTACGCCCTAGCGGGAGTCTGCGCCACGAGCAGTACTTC. It specifies CASSLRPSGSLRHEQYF.

This chain connects TRBV19 to TRBJ1-2; possibly TRBD1 for D (6 bases). V dropped 3 bases and J dropped 8 bases, with 16 bases sitting between them. This CDR3 has 14 amino acids. Germline V CDR1 and CDR2: LNHDA, SQIVND (reference sequence). As DNA, the CDR3 is TGTGCCAGTAGTATGTGGGGGCAGGATCGCGGCTACACCTTC. This encodes CASSMWGQDRGYTF.

The rearrangement uses TRBV28 and TRBJ1-1; 11 bases align to TRBD1. Trimming cost V 5 bases and J 6 bases; bases outside gene matches: 5. Germline V CDR1 and CDR2: MDHEN, SYDVKM. The CDR3 sequence is 14 residues long. The CDR3 DNA follows: TGTGCCAGCAGTCTAAGGACAGGGGGCTCTGAAGCTTTCTTT. It codes for CASSLRTGGSEAFF.

This clone was seen just once. V usage is TRBV2 and J usage is TRBJ2-3, with 9 bases aligning to TRBD2. Germline CDR1 SNHLY, CDR2 FYNNEI. V shed 4 bases, J shed 6 bases, and the junction held 8 bases outside the gene matches. The CDR3 loop spans 15 amino acids. The CDR3 sequence is CASSGSASGVDTQYF. CDR3 nucleotides: TGTGCCAGCAGTGGTAGCGCTAGCGGGGTGGATACGCAGTATTTT.

The V and J genes are TRBV4-1 and TRBJ1-6; D uncertain. From germline, CDR1 is MGHRA and CDR2 YSYEKL. V was clipped by 3 bases and J by 9 bases, with 21 bases between them. The CDR3 loop spans 17 amino acids. DNA of the CDR3: TGCGCCAGCAGCCAGGGCGCCGAGGGAGCACTAGGTTCACCCCTCCACTTT. Translating gives CASSQGAEGALGSPLHF.

The J gene is TRBJ1-1, the V gene TRBV6-5; the D is unclear. Germline CDR1 MNHEY, CDR2 SVGAGI. Trimming pared 7 bases from V and 2 bases from J, leaving 5 bases between. There are 11 residues in the CDR3. The CDR3 region has the DNA TGTGCCAGCATTTCAAACACTGAAGCTTTCTTT. Amino acids: CASISNTEAFF.

The V gene is TRBV3-1 (or the pseudogene TRBV3-2), the J gene TRBJ1-6; D call uncertain. Between the trimmed V and J ends, which lost 7 bases and 7 bases, there was a span of 14 bases. Germline CDR1 reads LGHDT; CDR2 reads YNNKEL (reference sequence). This CDR3 is 14 amino acids long. Written as DNA, the CDR3 is TGTGCCAGCATGGGAGGAACTTACAATTCACCCCTCCACTTT. Protein sequence: CASMGGTYNSPLHF.

This sequence joins TRBV27 and TRBJ2-3; D is perhaps TRBD2 (6 bases). V was shortened by 11 bases and J by 4 bases, with 13 bases between the two germline ends. The CDR3 sequence is 12 residues long. Germline V CDR1 and CDR2: MNHEY, SMNVEV (reference sequence). CDR3 DNA sequence: TGTGCCGGGGGGAGAAACTCAGATACGCAGTATTTT. This gives the protein CAGGRNSDTQYF.

The chain carries TRBV7-3 and TRBJ2-1; a weak D match, TRBD1 (6 bases). V lost 5 bases to trimming and J lost 7 bases, with 24 bases between them. Per germline, CDR1 SGHTA and CDR2 FQGTGA. This CDR3 is built from 17 residues. The CDR3 reads CASSPNRDFVVMNEQFF. The CDR3 DNA reads TGTGCCAGCAGCCCTAACAGGGATTTCGTTGTTATGAATGAGCAGTTCTTC.

The chain recombines TRBV27 with TRBJ2-7, with TRBD1 as a possible D gene (5 bases). CDR1 is MNHEY and CDR2 is SMNVEV in the germline V gene (reference sequence). The CDR3 consists of 13 residues. Trimming stripped 5 bases from V and 1 base from J, with 9 bases between. The CDR3 bases are TGTGCCAGCAGTACCGACAGATCCTACGAGCAGTACTTC. It specifies CASSTDRSYEQYF.

The chain uses TRBV5-1 and TRBJ2-5; 8 nucleotides align to TRBD1. The CDR3 loop spans 21 amino acids. The germline V gene has CDR1 SGHRS and CDR2 YFSETQ. With 1 base clipped from V and 5 bases from J, the junction kept 25 bases outside the gene matches. CDR3 nucleotides: TGCGCCAGCAGCTTGACGTGGCCCCCCCCGAATGGCACAGGGGGAGTGGAGACCCAGTACTTC. Its protein is CASSLTWPPPNGTGGVETQYF.

This clone was seen just once. The rearrangement joins TRBV6-1 to TRBJ2-7; maybe TRBD2 (7 bases). Trimming took off 3 bases at V and 5 bases at J, with 14 bases between the two ends. The CDR3 contains 14 residues. The germline gives CDR1 MNHNS, CDR2 SASEGT. DNA of the CDR3: TGTGCCAGCAGTGAGAGGGGGGGGTGGAACGAGCAGTACTTC. Amino acids: CASSERGGWNEQYF.

This clone was counted between two and nine times. The rearrangement uses TRBV5-1 and TRBJ2-1; tentatively, D is TRBD2 (5 bases). The CDR3 is 16 residues long. Germline CDR1 is SGHRS and CDR2 is YFSETQ. The V gene lost 0 bases and the J gene lost 7 bases, with 17 bases spanning the gap. CDR3 nucleotides: TGCGCCAGCAGCTTGGACGTGGGAGCCATTATTAATGAGCAGTTCTTC. Residues: CASSLDVGAIINEQFF. The full variable domain, in which reference TRBV5-1 and TRBJ2-1 provide the parts outside the CDR3, is KAGVTQTPRYLIKTRGQQVTLSCSPISGHRSVSWYQQTPGQGLQFLFEYFSETQRNKGNFPGRFSGRQFSNSRSEMNVSTLELGDSALYLCASSLDVGAIINEQFFGPGTRLTVL.

The genes are TRBV19 and TRBJ2-3, with TRBD2 matching over 9 bases. The J segment lost 2 bases and the V segment lost 3 bases, leaving 6 bases of the junction unmatched. Germline loops: CDR1 LNHDA, CDR2 SQIVND (reference sequence). The CDR3 spans 16 residues. The CDR3 DNA reads as TGTGCCAGTAGTATTAGGCTAGCGGGGTCCACAGATACGCAGTATTTT. Its protein product is CASSIRLAGSTDTQYF.

The chain is built from TRBV3-1 (or the pseudogene TRBV3-2) and TRBJ2-3, with 10 positions matching TRBD2. The CDR3 loop spans 18 amino acids. Germline V lookup: CDR1 LGHDT, CDR2 YNNKEL (reference sequence). Trimming removed 4 bases from V and 1 base from J; junction bases left unmatched: 11. In nucleotides, the CDR3 is TGTGCCAGCAGCCGGAAGGGGGTCGGGACTAGCGGCACAGATACGCAGTATTTT. This gives the protein CASSRKGVGTSGTDTQYF.

In DNA form, the CDR3 reads TGTGCCAGTAGTAGAGGACAGGGCGGAGGTGGCTACACCTTC. It yields the protein CASSRGQGGGGYTF. The chain joins TRBV19 to TRBJ1-2; the match to TRBD1 covers 8 bases. V shed 4 bases and J 7 bases; nucleotides not matched to a gene: 8. The CDR3 sequence is 14 residues long. Germline-derived CDR1 and CDR2 are LNHDA and SQIVND (reference sequence).

This chain connects TRBV28 to TRBJ2-4; tentatively, D is TRBD2 (5 bases). The length of the CDR3 is 16 residues. Germline-derived CDR1 and CDR2 are MDHEN and SYDVKM. Trimming left V 2 bases short and J 4 bases short, with 15 bases between. The CDR3 bases are TGTGCCAGCAGTTTAGTCCCCGCTAGCAGGAAAAACATTCAGTACTTC. This codes for CASSLVPASRKNIQYF.

The chain is built from TRBV7-3 and TRBJ2-5; D call uncertain. Trimming shortened V by 1 base and J by 4 bases, and 7 bases separated the two germline ends. The CDR3 length is 13 residues. CDR1 is SGHTA and CDR2 is FQGTGA in the germline V gene. Here the CDR3 reads CASSLNSGETQYF. In DNA form, the CDR3 reads TGTGCCAGCAGCTTAAATAGTGGAGAGACCCAGTACTTC. The variable domain in full, with the rest retrieved from reference TRBV7-3 and TRBJ2-5, is GAGVSQTPSNKVTEKGKYVELRCDPISGHTALYWYRQSLGQGPEFLIYFQGTGAADDSGLPNDRFFAVRPEGSVSTLKIQRTERGDSAVYLCASSLNSGETQYFGPGTRLLVL.

The V call is TRBV5-1, the J call TRBJ1-5; possible D gene TRBD1, 5 bases. Per germline, CDR1 SGHRS and CDR2 YFSETQ. The V end was cut by 0 bases, the J end by 5 bases, with 9 bases between. The CDR3 length is 14 residues. CDR3 coding DNA: TGCGCCAGCAGCTTGGCCGGGGGGGATCAGCCCCAGCATTTT. Translating gives CASSLAGGDQPQHF.